This T cell receptor (beta chain) was found in a study of patients and donors after allogeneic stem cell transplantation. From the RT-PCR reads, TCRdb called clonotypes with MiXCR, one entry per CDR3 protein. The sample carries 70,000 to 100,000 distinct CDR3 sequences, roughly 4.9% recorded once. The CDR3 runs 15 residues. V shed 2 bases and J shed 5 bases, with 13 bases lying between them. Germline CDR1 is MNHNS and CDR2 is SASEGT. At least ten counts were recorded for this clonotype. The source is a human donor who was either an allogeneic HSCT recipient or a stem cell or donor lymphocyte infusion donor (not recorded which). It is not recorded whose cells these are; they may come from a transplant donor. The chain recombines TRBV6-1 with TRBJ2-1, with D unclear. The sample comprised blood, either unsorted or a sorted T cell fraction (not recorded which). The CDR3 here is CASSEYAGANNEQFF. CDR3 DNA: TGTGCCAGCAGTGAATACGCCGGCGCAAACAATGAGCAGTTCTTC.